A selection of T cell receptor beta chains follows, all from one sample in a study of long-term antiretroviral therapy in people with HIV. Produced via immunoSEQ multiplex PCR; TCRdb's table is partial and in-frame only. Of under 30,000 clones detected, around 86% appear once; the ten largest clones hold 16%. Sequencing used unsorted PBMCs, obtained at the start of antiretroviral therapy, before treatment. These receptors all stem from a woman aged 18-35 years with HIV. The CDR3 runs from the conserved cysteine through the conserved F or W. Each record gives: CDR3 protein, CDR3 DNA, J gene, D gene, clone size, V gene. A D gene is named only where the DNA matches it firmly. Rows may omit the clone size; those that give it use once, few, many or a size class.

cdr3_aa: CASSQDLSSGGREQYF; cdr3_nt: TGTGCCAGCAGCCAAGATCTATCGAGCGGGGGTCGCGAGCAGTACTTC; j_call: TRBJ2-7; d_call: TRBD2; clone_size: -; v_call: TRBV4-2
cdr3_aa: CASSYTGAPIDEQYF; cdr3_nt: TGTGCCAGCAGCTACACAGGGGCTCCTATTGACGAGCAGTACTTC; j_call: TRBJ2-7; d_call: TRBD1; clone_size: -; v_call: TRBV7-3
cdr3_aa: CASSVPAGISGYTF; cdr3_nt: TGTGCCAGCAGCGTCCCCGCGGGAATTTCTGGCTACACCTTC; j_call: TRBJ1-2; d_call: -; clone_size: once; v_call: TRBV7-2
cdr3_aa: CASSLGVRDSYEQYF; cdr3_nt: TGTGCCAGCAGCTTAGGGGTGCGGGACTCCTACGAGCAGTACTTC; j_call: TRBJ2-7; d_call: -; clone_size: -; v_call: TRBV11-2
cdr3_aa: CAWSVWDRRRADTQYF; cdr3_nt: TGTGCCTGGAGTGTCTGGGACAGGAGAAGGGCAGATACGCAGTATTTT; j_call: TRBJ2-3; d_call: TRBD1; clone_size: -; v_call: TRBV30
cdr3_aa: CASSSGTGRVEQYF; cdr3_nt: TGTGCCAGCAGCTCCGGTACAGGGAGAGTCGAGCAGTACTTC; j_call: TRBJ2-7; d_call: -; clone_size: -; v_call: TRBV5-6
cdr3_aa: CASSSLTSGGPTDTQYF; cdr3_nt: TGTGCCAGCAGCTCCCTAACTAGCGGGGGACCCACAGATACGCAGTATTTT; j_call: TRBJ2-3; d_call: TRBD2; clone_size: -; v_call: TRBV7-2
cdr3_aa: CASSYGQITGELFF; cdr3_nt: TGTGCCAGCAGTTACGGTCAGATCACCGGGGAGCTGTTTTTT; j_call: TRBJ2-2; d_call: -; clone_size: -; v_call: TRBV6-5
cdr3_aa: CASRPARAVFAFF; cdr3_nt: TGTGCCAGCAGGCCGGCCAGGGCGGTTTTTGCTTTCTTT; j_call: TRBJ1-1; d_call: -; clone_size: -; v_call: TRBV5-8
cdr3_aa: CASSYSSSAGELFF; cdr3_nt: TGTGCCAGCAGTTACTCGAGTAGCGCCGGGGAGCTGTTTTTT; j_call: TRBJ2-2; d_call: -; clone_size: few; v_call: TRBV6-5
cdr3_aa: CASSVGTPAGKDTQYF; cdr3_nt: TGTGCCAGCAGCGTAGGCACCCCCGCCGGAAAAGATACGCAGTATTTT; j_call: TRBJ2-3; d_call: -; clone_size: -; v_call: TRBV9
cdr3_aa: CASSPGADGGTEAFF; cdr3_nt: TGTGCCAGCTCACCTGGGGCGGACGGCGGCACTGAAGCTTTCTTT; j_call: TRBJ1-1; d_call: -; clone_size: -; v_call: TRBV18
cdr3_aa: CASWEAGGSYEQYF; cdr3_nt: TGTGCCAGCTGGGAGGCGGGAGGTAGCTACGAGCAGTACTTC; j_call: TRBJ2-7; d_call: TRBD2; clone_size: -; v_call: TRBV2
cdr3_aa: CASSGPTNLAKNIQYF; cdr3_nt: TGTGCCAGCAGTGGGCCGACCAATCTAGCCAAAAACATTCAGTACTTC; j_call: TRBJ2-4; d_call: -; clone_size: -; v_call: TRBV2
cdr3_aa: CASSSGLANAYEQYF; cdr3_nt: TGCGCCAGCAGCTCTGGACTAGCAAACGCCTACGAGCAGTACTTC; j_call: TRBJ2-7; d_call: TRBD2; clone_size: -; v_call: TRBV5-1
cdr3_aa: CASSLVGGATDTQYF; cdr3_nt: TGTGCTAGCAGCTTAGTCGGAGGGGCGACAGATACGCAGTATTTT; j_call: TRBJ2-3; d_call: -; clone_size: -; v_call: TRBV7-7
cdr3_aa: CASSLLGGIVTEAFF; cdr3_nt: TGTGCCAGCAGTTTATTGGGGGGTATAGTCACTGAAGCTTTCTTT; j_call: TRBJ1-1; d_call: -; clone_size: -; v_call: TRBV27
cdr3_aa: CASSGSLAGVAYEQYF; cdr3_nt: TGTGCCAGCAGTGGAAGCCTAGCGGGAGTCGCCTACGAGCAGTACTTC; j_call: TRBJ2-7; d_call: TRBD2; clone_size: -; v_call: TRBV6-1
cdr3_aa: CASSLGQGTANYGYTF; cdr3_nt: TGTGCCAGCAGTCTAGGACAGGGAACTGCTAACTATGGCTACACCTTC; j_call: TRBJ1-2; d_call: TRBD1; clone_size: large; v_call: TRBV27
cdr3_aa: CASSTRRQGADTQYF; cdr3_nt: TGTGCCAGCTCTACACGCAGGCAGGGGGCAGATACGCAGTATTTT; j_call: TRBJ2-3; d_call: TRBD1; clone_size: -; v_call: TRBV18
cdr3_aa: CASSVGTNTEAFF; cdr3_nt: TGTGCCAGCAGCGTCGGGACGAACACTGAAGCTTTCTTT; j_call: TRBJ1-1; d_call: -; clone_size: -; v_call: TRBV9
cdr3_aa: CASSLRPSSYNEQFF; cdr3_nt: TGTGCCAGCAGCTTAAGACCGAGCTCCTACAATGAGCAGTTCTTC; j_call: TRBJ2-1; d_call: -; clone_size: -; v_call: TRBV7-3
cdr3_aa: CASSSDRDEQYF; cdr3_nt: TGTGCCAGCAGTTCAGACAGGGACGAGCAGTACTTC; j_call: TRBJ2-7; d_call: TRBD1; clone_size: few; v_call: TRBV13
cdr3_aa: CASSTTDLADSYNEQFF; cdr3_nt: TGTGCCAGTAGTACCACCGACCTAGCGGATTCCTACAATGAGCAGTTCTTC; j_call: TRBJ2-1; d_call: TRBD2; clone_size: -; v_call: TRBV19
cdr3_aa: CASSPPSDGIYNEQFF; cdr3_nt: TGTGCCAGCAGCCCCCCCTCGGACGGGATCTACAATGAGCAGTTCTTC; j_call: TRBJ2-1; d_call: -; clone_size: -; v_call: TRBV21-1
cdr3_aa: CSVETGAAAEAFF; cdr3_nt: TGCAGCGTTGAGACGGGGGCAGCGGCTGAAGCTTTCTTT; j_call: TRBJ1-1; d_call: -; clone_size: -; v_call: TRBV29-1
cdr3_aa: CASSLAQGENIQYF; cdr3_nt: TGTGCCAGCAGCTTAGCGCAGGGGGAAAACATTCAGTACTTC; j_call: TRBJ2-4; d_call: TRBD1; clone_size: -; v_call: TRBV11-2
cdr3_aa: CASSQELSGYEQYF; cdr3_nt: TGTGCCAGCAGCCAAGAACTTAGCGGCTACGAGCAGTACTTC; j_call: TRBJ2-7; d_call: -; clone_size: -; v_call: TRBV4-2
cdr3_aa: CASSLKGQGVYEQYF; cdr3_nt: TGTGCCAGCAGTTTAAAGGGACAGGGGGTCTACGAGCAGTACTTC; j_call: TRBJ2-7; d_call: TRBD1; clone_size: -; v_call: TRBV27
cdr3_aa: CASRPGLAGGGMTYEQYF; cdr3_nt: TGTGCCAGCAGACCCGGACTAGCGGGGGGCGGGATGACTTACGAGCAGTACTTC; j_call: TRBJ2-7; d_call: TRBD2; clone_size: -; v_call: TRBV27
cdr3_aa: CASSLYGFEETQYF; cdr3_nt: TGCGCCAGCAGCTTGTACGGTTTCGAAGAGACCCAGTACTTC; j_call: TRBJ2-5; d_call: -; clone_size: -; v_call: TRBV5-1
cdr3_aa: CASSLDGDSVEQYF; cdr3_nt: TGTGCCAGCAGCTTAGATGGGGACTCGGTCGAGCAGTACTTC; j_call: TRBJ2-7; d_call: -; clone_size: -; v_call: TRBV7-2
cdr3_aa: CASSPDVVSGNTIYF; cdr3_nt: TGTGCCAGCAGCCCCGATGTGGTCTCTGGAAACACCATATATTTT; j_call: TRBJ1-3; d_call: -; clone_size: -; v_call: TRBV7-2
cdr3_aa: CASSLSPGTETQYF; cdr3_nt: TGTGCCAGCAGCTTATCCCCGGGAACAGAGACCCAGTACTTC; j_call: TRBJ2-5; d_call: -; clone_size: -; v_call: TRBV11-1
cdr3_aa: CASSRIAGGSTGELFF; cdr3_nt: TGTGCCAGCAGTCGGATAGCGGGAGGGAGCACCGGGGAGCTGTTTTTT; j_call: TRBJ2-2; d_call: TRBD2; clone_size: few; v_call: TRBV7-9
cdr3_aa: CASSYNSPLHF; cdr3_nt: TGTGCCAGCAGTTACAATTCACCCCTCCACTTT; j_call: TRBJ1-6; d_call: -; clone_size: -; v_call: TRBV6-5
cdr3_aa: CASSKTSGRAEISYNEQFF; cdr3_nt: TGTGCCAGCAGCAAGACTAGCGGGAGGGCCGAAATTTCCTACAATGAGCAGTTCTTC; j_call: TRBJ2-1; d_call: TRBD2; clone_size: few; v_call: TRBV7-6
cdr3_aa: CASSLGGIQETQYF; cdr3_nt: TGTGCCAGCAGCTTGGGAGGGATCCAAGAGACCCAGTACTTC; j_call: TRBJ2-5; d_call: -; clone_size: -; v_call: TRBV5-4
cdr3_aa: CASSPQDWEGGEQFF; cdr3_nt: TGTGCCAGCAGCCCGCAGGACTGGGAAGGCGGTGAGCAGTTCTTC; j_call: TRBJ2-1; d_call: -; clone_size: -; v_call: TRBV11-2
cdr3_aa: CASSLAGQQKSSYNSPLHF; cdr3_nt: TGTGCCAGCAGCTTGGCCGGTCAGCAGAAAAGCTCCTATAATTCACCCCTCCACTTT; j_call: TRBJ1-6; d_call: -; clone_size: -; v_call: TRBV5-6
cdr3_aa: CASKGLANTGELFF; cdr3_nt: TGTGCCAGCAAGGGACTAGCGAACACCGGGGAGCTGTTTTTT; j_call: TRBJ2-2; d_call: TRBD2; clone_size: few; v_call: TRBV9
cdr3_aa: CASSLFGGAQETQYF; cdr3_nt: TGTGCCAGCAGCTTATTTGGCGGGGCCCAAGAGACCCAGTACTTC; j_call: TRBJ2-5; d_call: -; clone_size: -; v_call: TRBV7-2
cdr3_aa: CASSLGYSLNYEQYF; cdr3_nt: TGCGCCAGCAGCTTGGGATACTCCCTGAATTACGAGCAGTACTTC; j_call: TRBJ2-7; d_call: -; clone_size: -; v_call: TRBV5-1
cdr3_aa: CASSELPYYEQYF; cdr3_nt: TGTGCCAGCAGTGAATTACCTTACTACGAGCAGTACTTC; j_call: TRBJ2-7; d_call: -; clone_size: -; v_call: TRBV25-1
cdr3_aa: CASARVSTDTQYF; cdr3_nt: TGTGCCAGCGCGCGAGTTAGCACAGATACGCAGTATTTT; j_call: TRBJ2-3; d_call: -; clone_size: -; v_call: TRBV7-7
cdr3_aa: CASSWTGGQPQHF; cdr3_nt: TGTGCCAGCAGCTGGACAGGGGGCCAGCCCCAGCATTTT; j_call: TRBJ1-5; d_call: TRBD1; clone_size: -; v_call: TRBV11-2
cdr3_aa: CASSRQGAGGANVLTF; cdr3_nt: TGTGCCAGTAGTCGACAGGGGGCGGGTGGGGCCAACGTCCTGACTTTC; j_call: TRBJ2-6; d_call: TRBD1; clone_size: once; v_call: TRBV19
cdr3_aa: CASSFRNRDGNQPQHF; cdr3_nt: TGTGCCAGCAGTTTTAGGAACAGGGATGGCAATCAGCCCCAGCATTTT; j_call: TRBJ1-5; d_call: -; clone_size: few; v_call: TRBV27
cdr3_aa: CASSFSTGIPYEQYF; cdr3_nt: TGTGCCAGCAGTTTCTCAACCGGGATACCCTACGAGCAGTACTTC; j_call: TRBJ2-7; d_call: -; clone_size: -; v_call: TRBV27